This T cell receptor beta chain was documented in a study of chemoradiotherapy in HPV16-positive cancers. About the research overall: A couple of HPV16-positive patients' cells yielded candidate HPV-specific clones and common motifs.

Sequenced by immunoSEQ multiplex PCR; TCRdb stores in-frame clones only, minus some. The sample has tens of thousands of clones; about nine tenths are singletons. Samples were taken several times over chemoradiotherapy. Study-wide results and limits: HPV-responsive T-cell expansion during chemoradiotherapy was linked to improved recurrence-free survival in HPV16-positive patients. Only two HPV16-positive patients supplied the functional HPV-specificity definition.

Of note for this clone: The target antigen is unknown.

The sequencing used blood, collected from a patient who underwent chemoradiotherapy. The clonotype originates from a human donor with HPV-associated anogenital cancer.

The CDR3 bases are TGTGCCAGCAGTTACTCGAGTGGGACAGGGCCAGATACGCAGTATTTT. Translation: CASSYSSGTGPDTQYF. The chain uses TRBV6-5 and TRBJ2-3; 9 nucleotides line up with TRBD1. The length of the CDR3 is 16 residues. Germline V gene sequence: CDR1 MNHEY, CDR2 SVGAGI. V gave up 0 bases and J gave up 4 bases; unmatched junction bases: 5.